This T cell receptor (beta chain) was profiled in a study of T-cell reconstitution after alpha-beta-depleted transplantation in children. Library preparation (for TCRbeta) was performed with unique molecular identifiers. One entry per CDR3 protein, called by TCRdb with MiXCR from the PCR reads. The table records about 500,000 distinct CDR3 sequences, approximately 32% of them present only once. This CDR3 is built from 15 residues. Germline V gene lookup returns CDR1 KGHSH and CDR2 LQKENI. Trimming at V came to 4 bases and at J to 5 bases, leaving 7 bases not matched to a gene. This clonotype was obtained from a human donor who donated a stem cell graft to a child with aplastic anemia. V is TRBV18 and J is TRBJ2-5, with 10 positions matching TRBD1. This sample comprised PBMCs from the stem cell graft donor, obtained from the stem cell graft. CDR3 sequence reads: CASSRRTGGMETQYF. CDR3 DNA: TGTGCCAGCTCACGACGGACAGGGGGAATGGAGACCCAGTACTTC.